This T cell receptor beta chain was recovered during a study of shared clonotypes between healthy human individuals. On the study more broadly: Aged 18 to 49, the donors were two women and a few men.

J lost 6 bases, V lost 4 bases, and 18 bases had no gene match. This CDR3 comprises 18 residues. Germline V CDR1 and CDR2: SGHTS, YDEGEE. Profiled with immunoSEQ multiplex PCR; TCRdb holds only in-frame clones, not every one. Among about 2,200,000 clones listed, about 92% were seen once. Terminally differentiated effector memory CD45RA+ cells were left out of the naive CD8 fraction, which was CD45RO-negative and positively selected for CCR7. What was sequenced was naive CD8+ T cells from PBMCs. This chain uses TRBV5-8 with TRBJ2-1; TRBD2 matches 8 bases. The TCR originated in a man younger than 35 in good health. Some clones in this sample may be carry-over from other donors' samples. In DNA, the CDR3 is TGTGCCAGCAGCCCCCTTGGGTCTAGCGGGTACATAGGCAATGAGCAGTTCTTC. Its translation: CASSPLGSSGYIGNEQFF. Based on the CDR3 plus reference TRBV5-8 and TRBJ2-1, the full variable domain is EAGVTQSPTHLIKTRGQQATLRCSPISGHTSVYWYQQALGLGLQFLLWYDEGEERNRGNFPPRFSGRQFPNYSSELNVNALELEDSALYLCASSPLGSSGYIGNEQFFGPGTRLTVL.